Listed below are T cell receptor beta chains from one sample, sequenced in a study of T cells in Graves' hyperthyroidism and ophthalmopathy. MiXCR, applied by TCRdb to the multiplex PCR reads, yields one record per CDR3 protein. The sample holds fewer than 650,000 distinct CDR3 sequences; 13% to 15% are singletons and the top ten take about 15%. Sequenced sample: blood. The receptors stem from a middle-aged woman with Graves' hyperthyroidism. Each CDR3 is given with its conserved first and last residue. Each record gives: D gene, V gene, clone size, J gene, CDR3 protein, CDR3 DNA. The D gene is left open where the match is weak. Clone size is given for some rows only: seen once, a few or many times, or a class if the clone is expanded.

d_call: .; v_call: TRBV20-1; clone_size: .; j_call: TRBJ2-2; cdr3_aa: CSAAVGDTGELFF; cdr3_nt: TGCAGTGCAGCGGTGGGGGACACCGGGGAGCTGTTTTTT
d_call: TRBD2; v_call: TRBV7-9; clone_size: many; j_call: TRBJ2-2; cdr3_aa: CAGLAVNTGELFF; cdr3_nt: TGTGCCGGACTAGCTGTTAACACCGGGGAGCTGTTTTTT
d_call: TRBD1; v_call: TRBV30; clone_size: .; j_call: TRBJ2-7; cdr3_aa: CAWNRQGAYEQYF; cdr3_nt: TGTGCCTGGAACCGGCAGGGGGCGTACGAGCAGTACTTC
d_call: TRBD2; v_call: TRBV12-3/TRBV12-4; clone_size: many; j_call: TRBJ2-2; cdr3_aa: CASRPGLAGGSNTGELFF; cdr3_nt: TGTGCCAGCAGACCGGGACTAGCGGGAGGCTCGAACACCGGGGAGCTGTTTTTT
d_call: TRBD1; v_call: TRBV28; clone_size: many; j_call: TRBJ1-5; cdr3_aa: CASRDRGGNQPQHF; cdr3_nt: TGTGCCAGCAGGGACAGGGGTGGCAATCAGCCCCAGCATTTT
d_call: .; v_call: TRBV2; clone_size: many; j_call: TRBJ2-1; cdr3_aa: CASSWTANSYNEQFF; cdr3_nt: TGTGCCAGCAGTTGGACAGCTAATTCCTACAATGAGCAGTTCTTC
d_call: TRBD1; v_call: TRBV3-1; clone_size: .; j_call: TRBJ1-5; cdr3_aa: CASSQGQGAYQPQHF; cdr3_nt: TGTGCCAGCAGCCAGGGACAGGGGGCGTATCAGCCCCAGCATTTT
d_call: .; v_call: TRBV29-1; clone_size: .; j_call: TRBJ1-2; cdr3_aa: CSVEDPYLGYTF; cdr3_nt: TGCAGCGTTGAAGATCCATACCTCGGCTACACCTTC
d_call: .; v_call: TRBV6-1; clone_size: .; j_call: TRBJ1-1; cdr3_aa: CASSEARYREAFF; cdr3_nt: TGTGCCAGCAGTGAAGCCCGGTACCGCGAAGCTTTCTTT
d_call: TRBD2; v_call: TRBV7-9; clone_size: many; j_call: TRBJ2-1; cdr3_aa: CASSLGASGDYNEQFF; cdr3_nt: TGTGCCAGCAGCTTAGGGGCGAGCGGGGACTACAATGAGCAGTTCTTC
d_call: .; v_call: TRBV10-1; clone_size: few; j_call: TRBJ2-3; cdr3_aa: CASASTATDTQYF; cdr3_nt: TGCGCCAGCGCCTCCACAGCCACAGATACGCAGTATTTT
d_call: TRBD2; v_call: TRBV27; clone_size: .; j_call: TRBJ2-7; cdr3_aa: CASSWAGGGYEQYF; cdr3_nt: TGTGCCAGCAGTTGGGCGGGAGGGGGTTACGAGCAGTACTTC
d_call: TRBD2; v_call: TRBV2; clone_size: many; j_call: TRBJ2-3; cdr3_aa: CASSLAGYTDTQYF; cdr3_nt: TGTGCCAGCAGTCTAGCGGGATACACAGATACGCAGTATTTT
d_call: TRBD2; v_call: TRBV27; clone_size: few; j_call: TRBJ2-4; cdr3_aa: CASSLSPSGRGRNIQYF; cdr3_nt: TGTGCCAGCAGTTTATCGCCTAGCGGGAGAGGGAGAAACATTCAGTACTTC
d_call: TRBD2; v_call: TRBV5-1; clone_size: few; j_call: TRBJ2-1; cdr3_aa: CASSKRTSGNYNEQLF; cdr3_nt: TGCGCCAGCAGCAAAAGGACTAGCGGGAATTACAATGAGCAGCTCTTC